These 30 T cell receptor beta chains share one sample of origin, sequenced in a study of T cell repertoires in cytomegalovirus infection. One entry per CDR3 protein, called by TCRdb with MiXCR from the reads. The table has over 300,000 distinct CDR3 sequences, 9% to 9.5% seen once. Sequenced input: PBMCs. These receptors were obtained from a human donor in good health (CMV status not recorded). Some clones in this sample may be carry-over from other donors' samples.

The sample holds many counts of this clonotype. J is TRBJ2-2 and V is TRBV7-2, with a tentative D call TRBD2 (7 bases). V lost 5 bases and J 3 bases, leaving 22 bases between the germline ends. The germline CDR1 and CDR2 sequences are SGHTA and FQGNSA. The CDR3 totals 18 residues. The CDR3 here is CASSPTGGGGAYTGELFF. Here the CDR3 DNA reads TGTGCCAGCAGCCCCACGGGGGGAGGGGGGGCCTACACCGGGGAGCTGTTTTTT. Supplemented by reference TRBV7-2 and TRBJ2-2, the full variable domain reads GAGVSQSPSNKVTEKGKDVELRCDPISGHTALYWYRQSLGQGLEFLIYFQGNSAPDKSGLPSDRFSAERTGGSVSTLTIQRTQQEDSAVYLCASSPTGGGGAYTGELFFGEGSRLTVL.

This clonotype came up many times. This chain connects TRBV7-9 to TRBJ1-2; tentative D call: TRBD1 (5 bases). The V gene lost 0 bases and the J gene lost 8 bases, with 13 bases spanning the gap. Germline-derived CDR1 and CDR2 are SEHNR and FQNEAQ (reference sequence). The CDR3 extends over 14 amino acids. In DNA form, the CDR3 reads TGTGCCAGCAGCTTAGCCAGTGGGGGTGGCGGCTACACCTTC. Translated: CASSLASGGGGYTF. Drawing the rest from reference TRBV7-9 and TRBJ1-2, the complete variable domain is DTGVSQNPRHKITKRGQNVTFRCDPISEHNRLYWYRQTLGQGPEFLTYFQNEAQLEKSRLLSDRFSAERPKGSFSTLEIQRTEQGDSAMYLCASSLASGGGGYTFGSGTRLTVV.

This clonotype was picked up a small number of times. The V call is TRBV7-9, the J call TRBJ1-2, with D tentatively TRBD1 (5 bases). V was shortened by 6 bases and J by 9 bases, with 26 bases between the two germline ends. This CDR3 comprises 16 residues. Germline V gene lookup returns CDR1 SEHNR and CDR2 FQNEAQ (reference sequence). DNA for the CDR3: TGTGCCAGCAGACCTAGTTACCGGGACGCCCGTAATCGCTACACCTTC. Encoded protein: CASRPSYRDARNRYTF.

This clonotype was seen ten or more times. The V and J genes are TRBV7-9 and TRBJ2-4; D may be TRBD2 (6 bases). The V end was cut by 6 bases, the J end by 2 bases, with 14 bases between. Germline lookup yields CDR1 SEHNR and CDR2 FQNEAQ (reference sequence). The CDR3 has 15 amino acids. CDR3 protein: CASSEIAEPKNIQYF. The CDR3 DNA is TGTGCCAGCAGTGAGATAGCGGAGCCCAAAAACATTCAGTACTTC.

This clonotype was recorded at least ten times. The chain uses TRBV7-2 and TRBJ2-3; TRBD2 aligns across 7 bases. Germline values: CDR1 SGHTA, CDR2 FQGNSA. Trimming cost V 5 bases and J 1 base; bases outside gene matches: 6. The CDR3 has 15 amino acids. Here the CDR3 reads CASSPGEGGTDTQYF. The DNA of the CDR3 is TGTGCCAGCAGCCCCGGGGAGGGAGGCACAGATACGCAGTATTTT.

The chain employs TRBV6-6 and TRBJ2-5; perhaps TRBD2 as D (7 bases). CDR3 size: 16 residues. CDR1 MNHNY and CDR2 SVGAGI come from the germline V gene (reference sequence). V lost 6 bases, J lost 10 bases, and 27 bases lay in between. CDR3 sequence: CASRGGGGGYMMDQYF. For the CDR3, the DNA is TGTGCCAGCAGGGGGGGGGGCGGAGGTTATATGATGGACCAGTACTTC.

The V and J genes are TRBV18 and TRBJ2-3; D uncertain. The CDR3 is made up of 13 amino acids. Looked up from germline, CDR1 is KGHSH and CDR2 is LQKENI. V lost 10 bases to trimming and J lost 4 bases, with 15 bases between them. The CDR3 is CATRPPVSDTQYF. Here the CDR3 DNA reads TGTGCCACCCGCCCCCCGGTATCAGATACGCAGTATTTT.

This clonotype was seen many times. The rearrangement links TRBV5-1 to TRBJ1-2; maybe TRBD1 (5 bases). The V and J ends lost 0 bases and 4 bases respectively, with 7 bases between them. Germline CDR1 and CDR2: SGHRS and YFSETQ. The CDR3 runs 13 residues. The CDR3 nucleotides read TGCGCCAGCAGCTTGGAGACAGTCTATGGCTACACCTTC. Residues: CASSLETVYGYTF.

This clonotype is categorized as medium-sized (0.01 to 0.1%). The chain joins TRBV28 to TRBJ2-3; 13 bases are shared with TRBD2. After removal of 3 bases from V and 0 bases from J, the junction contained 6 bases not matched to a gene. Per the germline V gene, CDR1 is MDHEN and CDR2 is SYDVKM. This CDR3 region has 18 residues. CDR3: CASSFPLGLAGSTDTQYF. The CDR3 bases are TGTGCCAGCAGTTTCCCGCTGGGACTAGCGGGGAGCACAGATACGCAGTATTTT.

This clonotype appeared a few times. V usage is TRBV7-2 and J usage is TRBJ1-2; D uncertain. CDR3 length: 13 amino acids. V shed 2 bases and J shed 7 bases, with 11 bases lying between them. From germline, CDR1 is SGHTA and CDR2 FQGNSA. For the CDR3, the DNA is TGTGCCAGCAGCTTAAGGGAGGAGGGTGGCTACACCTTC. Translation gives CASSLREEGGYTF.

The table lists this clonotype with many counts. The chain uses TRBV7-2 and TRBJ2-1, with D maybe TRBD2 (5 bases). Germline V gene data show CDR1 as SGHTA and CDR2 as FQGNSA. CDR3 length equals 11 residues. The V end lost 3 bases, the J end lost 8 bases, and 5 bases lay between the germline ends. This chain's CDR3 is CASSFGDEQFF. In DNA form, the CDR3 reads TGTGCCAGCAGCTTCGGGGATGAGCAGTTCTTC.

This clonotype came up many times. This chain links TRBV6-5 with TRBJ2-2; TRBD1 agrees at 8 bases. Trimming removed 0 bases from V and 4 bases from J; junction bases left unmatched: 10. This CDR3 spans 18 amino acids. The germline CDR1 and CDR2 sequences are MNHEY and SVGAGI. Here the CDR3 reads CASSYSGRGRAGTGELFF. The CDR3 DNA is TGTGCCAGCAGTTACTCGGGCAGGGGGCGTGCGGGCACCGGGGAGCTGTTTTTT.

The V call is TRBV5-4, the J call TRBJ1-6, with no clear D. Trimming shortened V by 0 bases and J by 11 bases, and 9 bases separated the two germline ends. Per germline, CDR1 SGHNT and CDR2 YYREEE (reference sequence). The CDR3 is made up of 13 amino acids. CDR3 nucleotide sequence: TGTGCCAGCAGCTTGGGGGTAAGGGCACCCCTCCACTTT. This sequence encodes CASSLGVRAPLHF.

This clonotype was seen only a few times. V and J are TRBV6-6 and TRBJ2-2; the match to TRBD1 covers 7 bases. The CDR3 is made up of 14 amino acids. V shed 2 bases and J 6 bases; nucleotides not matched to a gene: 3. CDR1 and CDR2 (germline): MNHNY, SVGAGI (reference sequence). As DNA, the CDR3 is TGTGCCAGCAGTTACACAGGGACAGCCGGGGAGCTGTTTTTT. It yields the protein CASSYTGTAGELFF.

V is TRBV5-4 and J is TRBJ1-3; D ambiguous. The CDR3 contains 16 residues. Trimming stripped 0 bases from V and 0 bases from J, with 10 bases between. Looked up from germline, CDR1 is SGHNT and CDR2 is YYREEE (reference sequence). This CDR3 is CASSLAGQTSGNTIYF. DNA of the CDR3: TGTGCCAGCAGCTTGGCCGGGCAGACCTCTGGAAACACCATATATTTT.

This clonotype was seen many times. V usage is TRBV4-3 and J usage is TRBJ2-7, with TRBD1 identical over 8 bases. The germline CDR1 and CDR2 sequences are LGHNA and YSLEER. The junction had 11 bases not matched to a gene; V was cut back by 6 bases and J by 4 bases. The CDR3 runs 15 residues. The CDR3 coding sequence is TGCGCCAGCAGTCCAGGCGAGACAGGGGTTTACGAGCAGTACTTC. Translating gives CASSPGETGVYEQYF.

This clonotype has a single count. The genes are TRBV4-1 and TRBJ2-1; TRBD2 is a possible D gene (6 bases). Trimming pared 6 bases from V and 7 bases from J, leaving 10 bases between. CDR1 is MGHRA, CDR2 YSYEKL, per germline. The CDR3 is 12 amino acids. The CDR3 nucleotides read TGCGCCAGCAGTCGACTAGATAATGAGCAGTTCTTC. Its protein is CASSRLDNEQFF.

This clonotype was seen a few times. Written as DNA, the CDR3 is TGTGCCAGCAGCTTTACAGGGAGATGGACTGAAGCTTTCTTT. Amino acids: CASSFTGRWTEAFF. The chain has TRBV7-2 and TRBJ1-1; D is possibly TRBD1 (6 bases). V was clipped by 3 bases and J by 5 bases, with 13 bases between them. The CDR3 totals 14 residues. Germline CDR1 reads SGHTA; CDR2 reads FQGNSA.

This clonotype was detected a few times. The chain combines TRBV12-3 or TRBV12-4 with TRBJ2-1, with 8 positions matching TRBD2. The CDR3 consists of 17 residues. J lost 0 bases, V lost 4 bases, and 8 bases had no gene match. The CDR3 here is CASSSIPGLGSYNEQFF. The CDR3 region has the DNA TGTGCCAGCAGTTCCATTCCGGGACTAGGCTCCTACAATGAGCAGTTCTTC.

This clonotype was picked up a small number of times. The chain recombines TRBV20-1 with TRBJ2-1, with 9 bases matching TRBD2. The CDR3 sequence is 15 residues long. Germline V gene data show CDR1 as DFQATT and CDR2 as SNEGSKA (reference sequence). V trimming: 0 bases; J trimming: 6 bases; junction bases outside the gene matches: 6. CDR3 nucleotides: TGCAGTGCTAGAGATCGGGCGGGAGGGCGCAATGAGCAGTTCTTC. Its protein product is CSARDRAGGRNEQFF.

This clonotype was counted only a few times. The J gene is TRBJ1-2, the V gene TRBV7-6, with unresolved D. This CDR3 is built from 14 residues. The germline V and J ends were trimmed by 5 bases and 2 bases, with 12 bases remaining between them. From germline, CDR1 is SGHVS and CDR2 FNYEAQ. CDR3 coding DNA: TGTGCCAGCAGCCACCCTGACGGGAACTATGGCTACACCTTC. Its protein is CASSHPDGNYGYTF.

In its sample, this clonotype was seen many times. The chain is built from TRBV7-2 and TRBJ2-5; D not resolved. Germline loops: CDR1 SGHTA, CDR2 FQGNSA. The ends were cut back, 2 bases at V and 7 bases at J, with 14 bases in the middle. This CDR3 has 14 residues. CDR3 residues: CASSLKAGGGTQYF. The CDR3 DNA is TGTGCCAGCAGCTTAAAGGCCGGCGGCGGGACCCAGTACTTC.

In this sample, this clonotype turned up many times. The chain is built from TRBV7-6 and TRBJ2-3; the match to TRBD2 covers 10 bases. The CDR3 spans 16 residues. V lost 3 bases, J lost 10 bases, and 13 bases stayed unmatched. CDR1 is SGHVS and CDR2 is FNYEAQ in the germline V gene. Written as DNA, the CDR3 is TGTGCCAGCAGCTTCCTAGCGGGAGCCCCCTCACCAGCGCAGTATTTT. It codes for CASSFLAGAPSPAQYF.

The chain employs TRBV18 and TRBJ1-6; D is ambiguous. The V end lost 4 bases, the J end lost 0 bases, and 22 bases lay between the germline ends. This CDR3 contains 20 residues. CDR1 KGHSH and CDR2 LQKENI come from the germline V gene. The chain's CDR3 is CASSLFPPNGESSYNSPLHF. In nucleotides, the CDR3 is TGTGCCAGCTCACTATTCCCGCCCAACGGGGAGAGCTCCTATAATTCACCCCTCCACTTT.

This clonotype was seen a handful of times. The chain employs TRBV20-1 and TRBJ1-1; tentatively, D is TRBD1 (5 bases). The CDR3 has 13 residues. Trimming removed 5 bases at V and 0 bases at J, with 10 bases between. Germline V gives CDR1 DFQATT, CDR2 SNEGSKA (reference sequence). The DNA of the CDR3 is TGCAGTGCTGTCGACAGCATGAACACTGAAGCTTTCTTT. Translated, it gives CSAVDSMNTEAFF.

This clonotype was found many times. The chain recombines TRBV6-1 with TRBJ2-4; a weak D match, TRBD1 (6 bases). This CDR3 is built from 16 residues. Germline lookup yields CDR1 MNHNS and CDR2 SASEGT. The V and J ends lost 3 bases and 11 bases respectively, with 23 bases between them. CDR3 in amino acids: CASSDRNRDPRMLQYF. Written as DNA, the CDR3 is TGTGCCAGCAGTGACCGGAACAGGGACCCCCGCATGCTTCAGTACTTC.

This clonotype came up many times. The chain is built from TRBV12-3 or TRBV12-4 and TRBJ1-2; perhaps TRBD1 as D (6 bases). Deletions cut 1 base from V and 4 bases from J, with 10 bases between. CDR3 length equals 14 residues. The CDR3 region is CASSLGTAFYGYTF. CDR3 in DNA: TGTGCCAGCAGTTTAGGGACAGCCTTCTATGGCTACACCTTC.

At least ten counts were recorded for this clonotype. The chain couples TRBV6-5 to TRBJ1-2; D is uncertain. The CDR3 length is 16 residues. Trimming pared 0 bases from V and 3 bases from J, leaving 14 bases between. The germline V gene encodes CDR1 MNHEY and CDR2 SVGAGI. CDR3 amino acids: CASSYSRRKTYYGYTF. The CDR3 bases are TGTGCCAGCAGTTACTCGAGGAGGAAGACTTACTATGGCTACACCTTC.

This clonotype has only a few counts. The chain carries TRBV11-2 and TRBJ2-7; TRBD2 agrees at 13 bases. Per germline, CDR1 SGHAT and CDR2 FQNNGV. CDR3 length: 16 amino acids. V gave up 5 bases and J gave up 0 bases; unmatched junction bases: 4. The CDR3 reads CASSPLAGGLSYEQYF. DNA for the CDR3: TGTGCCAGCAGCCCACTAGCGGGAGGGCTCTCCTACGAGCAGTACTTC.

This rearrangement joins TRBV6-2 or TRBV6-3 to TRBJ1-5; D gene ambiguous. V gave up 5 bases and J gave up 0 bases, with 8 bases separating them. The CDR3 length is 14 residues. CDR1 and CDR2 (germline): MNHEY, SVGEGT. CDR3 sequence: CASSRKYSNQPQHF. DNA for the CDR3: TGTGCCAGCAGTCGAAAATATAGCAATCAGCCCCAGCATTTT.